This paragraph reports one TCR beta chain. The clone's antigen remains unknown. Qualities for individual bases were not recorded, and no much larger clone is one base off. This specimen belongs to a study of Ad26.COV2.S vaccination and SARS-CoV-2 variants (dated by TCRdb to the early 2020s). Looking at the study overall: Donors in the vaccine arm were drawn from COV1001, a phase I-IIa trial of Ad26.COV2.S in healthy adults that was multicentre, randomized, double-blind and placebo-controlled. Ad26.COV2.S was administered intramuscularly at a dose of 5x10^10 or 1x10^11 viral particles, either as one shot or as two shots given 56 days apart. Sequencing of the TCRbeta repertoire served to evaluate the specificity and breadth of SARS-CoV-2-reactive T cell receptors following Ad26.COV2.S vaccination. A total of approximately 30 samples were included in the TCR-sequenced set, comprising around 19 Ad26.COV2.S vaccine recipients, 5 placebo recipients and 8 SARS-CoV-2 convalescent individuals. Participants in the trial were split at random into five groups of five each, receiving low-dose or high-dose Ad26.COV2.S once or twice, or else placebo on both occasions. Blinding of investigators to trial group allocation was maintained during experiments and outcome assessment. The study at large found these results: Substantial breadth of spike-specific CD8+ and CD4+ T cell responses was reported after vaccination. The study lacked the statistical power to compare responses across vaccine doses or regimens. The authors noted that the TCR breadth and depth analyses may have underestimated total T cell responses. Comparable non-spike TCR breadth was observed between vaccine and placebo recipients, consistent with only spike being contained in the vaccine. Compared with placebo recipients, Ad26.COV2.S recipients showed higher spike-specific TCR breadth (P = 0.0014).

TCRbeta CDR3 regions were sequenced with the immunoSEQ Assay. After extraction, genomic DNA underwent amplification by bias-controlled multiplex PCR, followed by high-throughput sequencing. Per the source publication's procedure: To quantify the absolute abundance of every unique TCRbeta CDR3 region, sequences were collapsed and filtered. T cell fraction was estimated by normalization of TCRbeta template counts to usable DNA, with usable DNA being measured through amplification of reference genes present in all nucleated cells. Repertoire TCRs were annotated as SARS-CoV-2-specific by exact matching of V gene, CDR3 amino acid sequence and J gene to a known reactive TCR set. The reference SARS-CoV-2 TCR set was derived from MIRA and filtered for enrichment in COVID-19-positive ImmuneCODE repertoires, a step that removed public or cross-reactive TCRs. Using the MIRA antigens, annotated TCRs were further analysed by specific ORF or by position within an ORF. Breadth was defined as the number of annotated unique rearrangements divided by the total number of unique productive rearrangements, and depth was defined as the summed frequency of the annotated unique rearrangements. TCR breadth was compared between groups using two-sided Wilcoxon rank-sum tests. Entries here come from immuneACCESS through TCRdb and include only in-frame sequences with V and J called. Some clones fail to appear in such tables; in the studies checked, an unresolved V gene covers under half of the shortfall, and the cause of the remainder is unknown. The V and J calls and the clone size are those of that table, but D and trimming were determined from the DNA. Counted in this sample were 350,000 to 450,000 clones; around 93% of them appeared once. Over 1.5% of the sample is taken by the ten largest.

In the paper's terms, the treatment or condition label means: roughly 20 received Ad26.COV2.S at low or high dose, single or two shots; about 5 received placebo; per-sample allocation not given. For vaccine and placebo recipients, the sequenced repertoires came from samples collected on day 63 after the first injection. In Cohort 1b, more than 20 adults aged 18-55 years were enrolled at a single site in Boston, USA, between 29 July and 7 August 2020. Ad26.COV2.S consisted of a replication-incompetent adenovirus type 26 vector by which a prefusion-stabilized SARS-CoV-2 spike protein from the original Wuhan strain was expressed. From a lookup of the germline V gene, CDR1 and CDR2 are SGDLS and YYNGEE. The CDR3 has 14 amino acids, counting the end cysteine and phenylalanine. Only the CDR3 DNA is retained, 42 bases long and in frame from the first base. V has 4 bases trimmed and J has 3 bases trimmed; junction bases matching no gene number 3.

The specimen comprised peripheral blood, sampled in a trial of Ad26.COV2.S vaccine versus placebo. The rearrangement combines TRBV9 with TRBJ1-1; 10 of the junction bases match TRBD1. This TCR was sampled from a person between 18 and 59 years old who received the Ad26.COV2.S COVID-19 vaccine or a placebo. The DNA is as follows: TGTGCCAGCAGCCCGGGACAGGGGTACACTGAAGCTTTCTTT. Translated, this is CASSPGQGYTEAFF. Supplemented by the reference TRBV9 and TRBJ1-1 proteins around the CDR3, the complete variable domain is DSGVTQTPKHLITATGQRVTLRCSPRSGDLSVYWYQQSLDQGLQFLIQYYNGEERAKGNILERFSAQQFPDLHSELNLSSLELGDSALYFCASSPGQGYTEAFFGQGTRLTVV.